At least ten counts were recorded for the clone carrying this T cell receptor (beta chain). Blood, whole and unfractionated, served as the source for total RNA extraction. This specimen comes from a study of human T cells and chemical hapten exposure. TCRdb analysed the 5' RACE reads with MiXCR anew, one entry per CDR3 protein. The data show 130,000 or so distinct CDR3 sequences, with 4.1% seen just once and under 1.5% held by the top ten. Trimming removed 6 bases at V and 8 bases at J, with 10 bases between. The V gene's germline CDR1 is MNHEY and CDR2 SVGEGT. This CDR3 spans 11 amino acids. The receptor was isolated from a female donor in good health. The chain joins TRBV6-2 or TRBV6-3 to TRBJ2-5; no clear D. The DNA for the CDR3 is TGTGCCAGCAGGAAGGGCGATACCCAGTACTTC. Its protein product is CASRKGDTQYF.